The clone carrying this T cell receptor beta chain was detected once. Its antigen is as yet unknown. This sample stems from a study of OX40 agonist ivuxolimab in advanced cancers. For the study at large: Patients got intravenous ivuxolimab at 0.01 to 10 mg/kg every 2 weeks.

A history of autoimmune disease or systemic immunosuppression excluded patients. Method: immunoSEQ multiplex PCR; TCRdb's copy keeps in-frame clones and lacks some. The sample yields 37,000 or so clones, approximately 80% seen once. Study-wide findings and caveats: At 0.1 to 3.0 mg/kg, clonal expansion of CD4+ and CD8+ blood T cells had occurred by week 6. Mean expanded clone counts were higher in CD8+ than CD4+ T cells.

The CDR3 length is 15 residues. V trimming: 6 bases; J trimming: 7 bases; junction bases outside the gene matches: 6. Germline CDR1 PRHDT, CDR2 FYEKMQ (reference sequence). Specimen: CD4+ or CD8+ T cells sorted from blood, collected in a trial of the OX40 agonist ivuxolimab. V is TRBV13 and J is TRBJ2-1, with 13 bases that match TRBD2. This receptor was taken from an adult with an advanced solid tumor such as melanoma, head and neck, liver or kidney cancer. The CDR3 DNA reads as TGTGCCAGCAGATTCGGACTAGCGGGAGTGAATGAGCAGTTCTTC. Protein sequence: CASRFGLAGVNEQFF. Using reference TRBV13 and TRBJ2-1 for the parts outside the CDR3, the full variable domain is AAGVIQSPRHLIKEKRETATLKCYPIPRHDTVYWYQQGPGQDPQFLISFYEKMQSDKGSIPDRFSAQQFSDYHSELNMSSLELGDSALYFCASRFGLAGVNEQFFGPGTRLTVL.